This TCR beta chain is from a study of technical replicates of blood from a few donors. J gave up 5 bases and V 5 bases, and 10 bases lay outside the gene matches. The CDR3 totals 15 residues. Germline V gene sequence: CDR1 SGHAT, CDR2 FQNNGV. Only in-frame clones appear in the TCRdb table, and some are missing; sequencing was by immunoSEQ multiplex PCR. The repertoire includes around 83,000 clones, more than 85% of them detected once, and about 0.4% sits in the top ten. The sample taken for sequencing was T cells isolated from PBMCs. This clonotype was obtained from a human donor in good health. Some clones in this sample may be carry-over from other donors' samples. This rearrangement joins TRBV11-2 to TRBJ2-7; 9 bases agree with TRBD1. CDR3 sequence (DNA): TGTGCCAGCAGCCCTAAGCGACAGGGGGAAAACGAGCAGTACTTC. Its translation is CASSPKRQGENEQYF.